The next 12 T cell receptor beta chains were all read from a single sample in a study of early T cells in non-severe SARS-CoV-2 infection. TCRdb passed the 5' RACE reads through MiXCR, listing each CDR3 protein once. The sample holds 70,000 to 90,000 distinct CDR3 sequences, less than 15% seen once. Sequenced input: whole blood. These receptors were taken from an adult who was a healthcare worker with PCR-confirmed SARS-CoV-2 infection or an uninfected control (not recorded which).

Of note for this clonotype: It is likely a read error, because the conserved phenylalanine at the end of the CDR3 is missing. The chain has TRBV7-2 and TRBJ2-1; maybe TRBD2 (5 bases). Deletions cut 2 bases from V and 6 bases from J, with 14 bases between. The length of the CDR3 is 15 residues. Germline CDR1 is SGHTA and CDR2 is FQGNSA. CDR3 amino acids: CASSLTAVKTNEQFS. CDR3 in DNA: TGTGCCAGCAGCTTAACAGCGGTGAAGACCAATGAGCAGTTCTCC.

The chain uses TRBV20-1 and TRBJ1-5; D is possibly TRBD1 (5 bases). With 1 base removed from V and 2 bases from J, the gap between germline ends came to 9 bases. This CDR3 contains 14 residues. The germline V gene has CDR1 DFQATT and CDR2 SNEGSKA (reference sequence). The CDR3, as DNA: TGCAGTGCTAGAGGGGGGTCTGGCAATCAGCCCCAGCATTTT. Translating gives CSARGGSGNQPQHF.

The rearrangement uses TRBV3-1 and TRBJ1-1; maybe TRBD1 (5 bases). Germline V gene lookup returns CDR1 LGHDT and CDR2 YNNKEL (reference sequence). The CDR3 contains 15 residues. V was shortened by 4 bases and J by 7 bases, with 19 bases between the two germline ends. Here the CDR3 DNA reads TGTGCCAGCAGCCTGGGATGGGAGACAGTGAATGAAGCTTTCTTT. This sequence encodes CASSLGWETVNEAFF.

There are many counts of this clonotype. CDR3 sequence (DNA): TGCAGCGTTGACAGGGGCGGCTATGGCTACACCTTC. As protein: CSVDRGGYGYTF. This chain links TRBV29-1 with TRBJ1-2; D is perhaps TRBD1 (6 bases). The CDR3 runs 12 residues. CDR1 is SQVTM, CDR2 ANQGSEA, per germline. V shed 3 bases and J shed 4 bases, with 9 bases lying between them.

This clonotype was recorded a few times. This chain uses TRBV7-9 with TRBJ2-5; D unresolved. V was trimmed by 11 bases and J by 1 base, leaving 14 bases between them. Per the germline V gene, CDR1 is SEHNR and CDR2 is FQNEAQ (reference sequence). This CDR3 region has 13 residues. CDR3 sequence: CAVAKASQETQYF. The CDR3 region has the DNA TGTGCCGTTGCGAAGGCTAGCCAAGAGACCCAGTACTTC.

The V gene is TRBV5-1, the J gene TRBJ2-5, with 7 bases lining up with TRBD1. Unmatched junction bases numbered 3, after V lost 3 bases and J lost 1 base. Germline CDR1 and CDR2: SGHRS and YFSETQ. CDR3 size: 14 residues. The CDR3 bases are TGCGCCAGCAGCTGGGGGACAGTCCAAGAGACCCAGTACTTC. It encodes CASSWGTVQETQYF.

This clonotype was counted only a few times. The DNA of the CDR3 is TGTGCCAGCAGCGCCCGTGAGGCAGAGACCCAGTACTTC. It specifies CASSAREAETQYF. The chain couples TRBV4-2 to TRBJ2-5, with D unresolved. This CDR3 region has 13 residues. Germline CDR1 LGHNA, CDR2 YNFKEQ. The V end was cut by 5 bases, the J end by 4 bases, with 11 bases between.

The chain recombines TRBV6-6 with TRBJ1-6; no definite D call. CDR3 size: 15 residues. CDR1 is MNHNY, CDR2 SVGAGI, per germline (reference sequence). The V gene lost 0 bases and the J gene lost 10 bases, with 13 bases spanning the gap. This chain's CDR3 is CASSYSRGKDSPLHF. The CDR3 DNA sequence: TGTGCCAGCAGTTACTCGCGGGGAAAGGACTCACCCCTCCACTTT.

This clonotype has ten or more counts. This rearrangement joins TRBV5-1 to TRBJ2-3; D is possibly TRBD1 or TRBD2 (5 bases each). Trimming shortened V by 4 bases and J by 3 bases, and 15 bases separated the two germline ends. The V gene's germline CDR1 is SGHRS and CDR2 YFSETQ. The CDR3 covers 15 residues. The CDR3 bases are TGCGCCAGCAGCGCCGCAGGGATAGCGACAGATACGCAGTATTTT. It specifies CASSAAGIATDTQYF.

This clonotype showed up just a few times. The chain is built from TRBV7-3 and TRBJ2-3, with 7 bases that match TRBD2. This CDR3 region has 14 residues. The V gene's germline CDR1 is SGHTA and CDR2 FQGTGA. Germline trimming cut 5 bases from V and 4 bases from J; bases unmatched to any gene: 6. DNA of the CDR3: TGTGCCAGCAGCCTTCGGGGGGAATCAGATACGCAGTATTTT. This codes for CASSLRGESDTQYF.

The sample holds a few counts of this clonotype. The rearrangement joins TRBV21-1 to TRBJ2-7; the D segment call TRBD2 is taken from the table without a DNA check. TRBV21-1 is labeled a pseudogene. There are 16 residues in the CDR3. CDR3 sequence reads: CASSVGEAGETHEQYF. For the CDR3, the DNA is TGTGCCAGCAGCGTCGGGGAAGCGGGAGAAACCCACGAGCAGTACTTC.

This clonotype was counted only a few times. The genes are TRBV20-1 and TRBJ2-2, with D perhaps given as TRBD1 or TRBD2 (5 bases each). This CDR3 is 15 amino acids long. Germline CDR1 and CDR2: DFQATT and SNEGSKA (reference sequence). With 6 bases removed from V and 7 bases from J, the gap between germline ends came to 21 bases. The CDR3 DNA reads TGCAGTGCGAGACACACTAGGGGAAGGGACGGGGAGCTGTTTTTT. This translates into CSARHTRGRDGELFF.